These 23 T cell receptor beta chains share one sample of origin, sequenced in a study of T cell changes during pregnancy in multiple sclerosis (dated by TCRdb to between 2018 and 2021). Library prep was done by the immunoSEQ multiplex PCR assay. What TCRdb holds here is the immuneACCESS table cut down to in-frame rearrangements. Part of the clones is not present; checked against another copy, under half of the missing clones reflect an unresolved V gene, and the others are unexplained. The sample records approximately 64,000 clones, about 90% of which are singletons. The ten biggest clones cover more than 2% of the sample. Sequences were derived from peripheral blood, sampled in the second trimester of pregnancy. These receptors were taken from a female donor in good health, enrolled as a control in a pregnancy study.

The chain has TRBV5-1 and TRBJ1-1, with TRBD1 identical over 7 bases. The germline gives CDR1 SGHRS, CDR2 YFSETQ. The CDR3 covers 14 residues. With V trimmed by 4 bases and J by 0 bases, 3 bases remained unmatched. The CDR3 here is CASSRDSMNTEAFF. The CDR3 bases are TGCGCCAGCAGCCGGGACAGCATGAACACTGAAGCTTTCTTT.

This clone showed up just a few times. The chain carries TRBV29-1 and TRBJ1-5, with D possibly being TRBD1 (5 bases). Germline V gene lookup returns CDR1 SQVTM and CDR2 ANQGSEA. This CDR3 is built from 14 residues. The V and J ends lost 4 bases and 5 bases respectively, with 15 bases between them. CDR3 residues: CSVVGVGQDQPQHF. CDR3 sequence (DNA): TGCAGCGTTGTAGGGGTCGGGCAGGATCAGCCCCAGCATTTT.

CDR3 residues: CASSLGGRNEQFF. CDR3 coding DNA: TGTGCCAGCAGTTTAGGCGGGAGGAATGAGCAGTTCTTC. This chain uses TRBV28 with TRBJ2-1, with 8 bases lining up with TRBD2. With V trimmed by 2 bases and J by 7 bases, 1 base remained unmatched. CDR3 size: 13 residues. Per germline, CDR1 MDHEN and CDR2 SYDVKM.

This chain joins TRBV9 and TRBJ2-7; TRBD1 might be the D (5 bases). V was pared by 3 bases and J by 2 bases, with 9 bases between. This CDR3 spans 13 amino acids. Looked up from germline, CDR1 is SGDLS and CDR2 is YYNGEE. The CDR3 sequence is CASSADTTYEQYF. The DNA of the CDR3 is TGTGCCAGCAGCGCGGACACAACCTACGAGCAGTACTTC.

This clone has only a few counts. V is TRBV19 and J is TRBJ2-1, with TRBD2 matching over 10 bases. Germline-derived CDR1 and CDR2 are LNHDA and SQIVND (reference sequence). The CDR3 has 16 amino acids. Trimming removed 2 bases from V and 8 bases from J; junction bases left unmatched: 9. The CDR3 DNA sequence: TGTGCCAGTAGTATAAGGGCTAGCGGGAGTAGGGATGAGCAGTTCTTC. It yields the protein CASSIRASGSRDEQFF.

V gene TRBV13 combines with J gene TRBJ1-1; D remains unclear. Germline V gene lookup returns CDR1 PRHDT and CDR2 FYEKMQ (reference sequence). CDR3 size: 12 residues. V lost 5 bases, J lost 8 bases, and 12 bases lay in between. The CDR3 sequence is CASSIPTREAFF. The CDR3 coding sequence is TGTGCCAGCAGCATCCCGACTCGCGAAGCTTTCTTT.

The chain recombines TRBV5-4 with TRBJ2-7, with D maybe TRBD1 (5 bases). Germline CDR1 is SGHNT and CDR2 is YYREEE (reference sequence). This CDR3 contains 15 residues. Between the trimmed V and J ends, which lost 4 bases and 9 bases, there was a span of 23 bases. CDR3: CASSTDKTSLTAQYF. The CDR3 coding sequence is TGTGCCAGCAGCACGGACAAGACATCCCTCACGGCGCAGTACTTC.

This clone was recorded once. V is TRBV11-1 and J is TRBJ2-5; no clear D gene. This CDR3 contains 13 residues. The germline V gene encodes CDR1 SGHAT and CDR2 FQDESV (reference sequence). The V end was cut by 5 bases, the J end by 0 bases, with 7 bases between. The CDR3: CASSNTHQETQYF. DNA for the CDR3: TGTGCCAGCAGCAACACGCACCAAGAGACCCAGTACTTC.

This sequence joins TRBV10-2 and TRBJ2-1; 15 bases line up with TRBD2. The V gene end was trimmed by 2 bases and the J gene end by 8 bases; junction bases not matched to a gene: 10. The CDR3 contains 18 residues. Germline CDR1 is WSHSY and CDR2 is SAAADI. DNA for the CDR3: TGCGCCAGCAGTGAGAACATCGGGACTAGCGGGAGGAGTGATGAGCAGTTCTTC. Protein: CASSENIGTSGRSDEQFF.

The CDR3 DNA reads TGTGCCAGCAGCTTGGATTTGGGGCAGGGGGGGAACACTGAAGCTTTCTTT. Translated, it gives CASSLDLGQGGNTEAFF. The chain recombines TRBV5-4 with TRBJ1-1, with 7 bases lining up with TRBD1. Germline-derived CDR1 and CDR2 are SGHNT and YYREEE (reference sequence). This CDR3 is built from 17 residues. J gave up 1 base and V 0 bases, and 9 bases lay outside the gene matches.

The chain combines TRBV5-4 with TRBJ2-2, with TRBD2 matching 8 bases. Losses at the gene ends were 4 bases for V and 4 bases for J; bases not matched to a gene: 12. Germline V CDR1 and CDR2: SGHNT, YYREEE (reference sequence). CDR3 size: 17 residues. CDR3 sequence reads: CASSPRGAGVITGELFF. The CDR3, as DNA: TGTGCCAGCAGCCCGCGAGGAGCGGGAGTTATCACCGGGGAGCTGTTTTTT.

The chain uses TRBV28 and TRBJ2-7, with TRBD2 matching over 9 bases. Germline loops: CDR1 MDHEN, CDR2 SYDVKM. V gave up 6 bases and J gave up 1 base; unmatched junction bases: 7. This CDR3 comprises 15 residues. CDR3 amino acids: CASSVAGEGSYEQYF. For the CDR3, the DNA is TGTGCCAGCAGCGTAGCGGGAGAAGGGTCCTACGAGCAGTACTTC.

V usage is TRBV5-8 and J usage is TRBJ1-5, with D hard to call. Germline V lookup: CDR1 SGHTS, CDR2 YDEGEE. V lost 0 bases, J lost 0 bases, and 7 bases lay in between. The CDR3 consists of 15 residues. The CDR3 sequence: CASSLGVHSNQPQHF. The CDR3 region has the DNA TGTGCCAGCAGCTTGGGCGTCCATAGCAATCAGCCCCAGCATTTT.

This clone was recorded only once. The DNA of the CDR3 is TGTGCCAGCAGCCGGATGACCAGGACTAGCGCTTTAGAGACCCAGTACTTC. Amino acids: CASSRMTRTSALETQYF. This chain connects TRBV7-2 to TRBJ2-5; 9 positions agree with TRBD2. In germline, CDR1 is SGHTA, CDR2 FQGNSA. The CDR3 length is 17 residues. V gave up 5 bases and J gave up 4 bases; unmatched junction bases: 14.

This chain uses TRBV27 with TRBJ2-7; 7 bases agree with TRBD2. V was clipped by 0 bases and J by 3 bases; unmatched bases: 8. Looked up from germline, CDR1 is MNHEY and CDR2 is SMNVEV (reference sequence). This CDR3 is built from 16 residues. CDR3 in amino acids: CASSLSAGVGVYEQYF. CDR3 in DNA: TGTGCCAGCAGTTTATCGGCGGGAGTAGGAGTCTACGAGCAGTACTTC.

The chain employs TRBV21-1 and TRBJ1-1; the table's D call of TRBD1 was not tested on the DNA. TRBV21-1 has pseudogene status. The CDR3 consists of 15 residues. CDR3 amino acids: CASSGARVQGTEAFF. In nucleotides, the CDR3 is TGTGCCAGCAGCGGGGCCAGGGTTCAAGGGACTGAAGCTTTCTTT.

The gene calls are TRBV7-9 and TRBJ1-2; 7 nucleotides agree with TRBD1. The CDR3 is 14 amino acids. Trimming at V came to 5 bases and at J to 6 bases, leaving 9 bases not matched to a gene. Germline CDR1 reads SEHNR; CDR2 reads FQNEAQ (reference sequence). This CDR3 reads CASSRETGDDGYTF. The CDR3, as DNA: TGTGCCAGCAGCCGAGAAACAGGGGACGATGGCTACACCTTC.

This clone turned up a few times. The CDR3 DNA reads as TGCGCCAGCAGCCTCAGGGTTTTGGGCGATAATTCACCCCTCCACTTT. It translates to CASSLRVLGDNSPLHF. This rearrangement joins TRBV5-1 to TRBJ1-6; possibly TRBD1 for D (5 bases). With 4 bases removed from V and 5 bases from J, the gap between germline ends came to 16 bases. The length of the CDR3 is 16 residues. Germline lookup yields CDR1 SGHRS and CDR2 YFSETQ.

The rearrangement joins TRBV6-4 to TRBJ1-5; 9 bases agree with TRBD1. Germline V gene lookup returns CDR1 MRHNA and CDR2 SNTAGT. The CDR3 extends over 14 amino acids. The V segment lost 3 bases and the J segment 8 bases; nucleotides outside the gene matches: 5. The CDR3 nucleotides are TGTGCCAGCAGTGAATCGACAGGGGGTAAGCCCCAGCATTTT. Translating it yields CASSESTGGKPQHF.

This clone was seen once. The V call is TRBV28, the J call TRBJ1-5, with D maybe TRBD1 (6 bases). V lost 4 bases, J lost 3 bases, and 16 bases lay in between. In germline, CDR1 is MDHEN, CDR2 SYDVKM. The CDR3 has 16 residues. For the CDR3, the DNA is TGTGCCAGCAGTTCACCAGACAGGTTTCCCAATCAGCCCCAGCATTTT. Translating gives CASSSPDRFPNQPQHF. Full variable domain (rest looked up from reference TRBV28 and TRBJ1-5): DVKVTQSSRYLVKRTGEKVFLECVQDMDHENMFWYRQDPGLGLRLIYFSYDVKMKEKGDIPEGYSVSREKKERFSLILESASTNQTSMYLCASSSPDRFPNQPQHFGDGTRLSIL.

V usage is TRBV5-1 and J usage is TRBJ1-4; TRBD1 matches at 8 bases. The CDR3 extends over 16 amino acids. In germline, CDR1 is SGHRS, CDR2 YFSETQ. With V trimmed by 5 bases and J by 8 bases, 14 bases remained unmatched. The CDR3 reads CASRDTEQGGYEKLFF. CDR3 nucleotides: TGCGCCAGCAGAGATACCGAACAGGGGGGATACGAAAAACTGTTTTTT.

The chain is built from TRBV11-1 and TRBJ2-3; D is possibly TRBD2 (5 bases). Germline V gene data show CDR1 as SGHAT and CDR2 as FQDESV (reference sequence). Trimming removed 1 base at V and 0 bases at J, with 11 bases between. CDR3 length: 16 amino acids. In DNA form, the CDR3 reads TGTGCCAGCAGCTTAGGGACGGCGGGTAGCACAGATACGCAGTATTTT. Its translation: CASSLGTAGSTDTQYF.

The chain carries TRBV14 and TRBJ2-7; 10 positions match TRBD2. The CDR3 is made up of 17 amino acids. V was pared by 1 base and J by 4 bases, with 10 bases of the junction left unmatched. In germline, CDR1 is SGHDN, CDR2 FVKESK. The CDR3 bases are TGTGCCAGCAGCCAAGTTTTTGGGACTAGCGTGGGATACGAGCAGTACTTC. Translation: CASSQVFGTSVGYEQYF. Variable domain in full (rest from reference TRBV14 and TRBJ2-7): EAGVTQFPSHSVIEKGQTVTLRCDPISGHDNLYWYRRVMGKEIKFLLHFVKESKQDESGMPNNRFLAERTGGTYSTLKVQPAELEDSGVYFCASSQVFGTSVGYEQYFGPGTRLTVT.